This note documents a single T cell receptor (beta chain) sequence. The sample belongs to a study of Graves' ophthalmopathy and Graves' hyperthyroidism. The TCR beta CDR3 regions underwent amplification from RNA transcripts. First-round RT-PCR used HTBI primers; second-round multiplex PCR followed. TCRdb re-analysed the multiplex PCR reads in MiXCR, keeping a single row per CDR3 protein. The sample holds roughly 220,000 distinct CDR3 sequences; around 42% are singletons and the top ten take 40% to 55%. Looked up from germline, CDR1 is KGHDR and CDR2 is SFDVKD. Trimming took off 8 bases at V and 2 bases at J, with 11 bases between the two ends. CDR3 length: 14 amino acids. Disease in donors with ophthalmopathy had moderate-to-severe activity, CAS ≥3, NOSPECS ≥4 and under 3 months' duration.

The sample was peripheral blood. The rearrangement joins TRBV24-1 to TRBJ2-2; perhaps D is TRBD1 or TRBD2 (6 bases each). This clonotype originated in an adult man with Graves' ophthalmopathy. The CDR3 reads CATNEGGNTGELFF. The CDR3 bases are TGTGCCACCAATGAGGGGGGTAACACCGGGGAGCTGTTTTTT.